This T cell receptor beta chain was captured in a study of Graves' ophthalmopathy and Graves' hyperthyroidism. The diagnosis was founded upon clinical symptoms, serum thyroxine, TRAb, thyroid ultrasound and orbital computed tomography. The CDR3 runs 9 residues. Germline V lookup: CDR1 ENHRY, CDR2 SYGVKD. Scientists amplified the TCR beta CDR3 regions from RNA transcripts. After a first-round RT-PCR with HTBI primers, a second-round multiplex PCR was run. TCRdb redid the calling of the multiplex PCR reads with MiXCR, one entry per CDR3 protein. The table has about 1.1 million distinct CDR3 sequences, about 38% seen once. This clonotype was observed many times. A junction boundary mismatches the germline segment, possibly from a read error.

Material: peripheral blood or thyroid tissue (not recorded which). J is TRBJ1-5 and V is TRBV10-3, with D perhaps TRBD1 (6 bases). The sequence came from an adult man with Graves' hyperthyroidism. In DNA, the CDR3 is TGTGCCATCAGGGCGGGCCAGGGGTTT. It translates to CAIRAGQGF.